These T cell receptor beta chains were read from a single sample in a study of cytotoxic CD8 clonotypes in ibrutinib-treated CLL. Profiled with immunoSEQ multiplex PCR; TCRdb holds only in-frame clones, not every one. The sample includes some 290,000 clones, approximately 80% of them seen just once. The material sequenced was PBMCs, taken before ibrutinib treatment. The receptors were sampled from a human donor with chronic lymphocytic leukemia. Both conserved end residues are part of each CDR3. D genes are given only for firm matches. Not all rows give a size; the values are once, few, many and, for expanded clones, a class.

J gene | D gene | V gene | clone size | CDR3 DNA | CDR3 protein
TRBJ2-7 | TRBD1 | TRBV10-3 | . | TGTGCCATCAGGCCCGGGACAGGGTCCTACGAGCAGTACTTC | CAIRPGTGSYEQYF
TRBJ2-7 | . | TRBV9 | . | TGTGCCAGCAGCGTAGGTAGCAGGGGTCTGTACGAGCAGTACTTC | CASSVGSRGLYEQYF
TRBJ2-3 | . | TRBV11-2 | . | TGTGCCAGCAGCCCCCGACCGAAGCCCCCTCCAGATACGCAGTATTTT | CASSPRPKPPPDTQYF
TRBJ2-1 | . | TRBV11-3 | . | TGTGCCAGCAGCCTAAGCTCAGGGAGCTCCTACAATGAGCAGTTCTTC | CASSLSSGSSYNEQFF
TRBJ2-7 | . | TRBV7-9 | . | TGTGCCAGCAGCTTTTTGGAGAACTACGAGCAGTACTTC | CASSFLENYEQYF
TRBJ2-5 | TRBD2 | TRBV5-6 | . | TGTGCCAGCAGCTCCGGACTAGCGGGGTACCAAGAGACCCAGTACTTC | CASSSGLAGYQETQYF
TRBJ1-2 | TRBD1 | TRBV15 | . | TGTGCCACCACCGGGACAGGGGGACTAAACTATGGCTACACCTTC | CATTGTGGLNYGYTF
TRBJ2-3 | . | TRBV7-8 | few | TGTGCCAGCAGCCTCTCAAGCACAGATACGCAGTATTTT | CASSLSSTDTQYF
TRBJ1-1 | . | TRBV7-2 | . | TGTGCCAGCAGCAAAAACAGGAGGACTGAAGCTTTCTTT | CASSKNRRTEAFF
TRBJ2-5 | TRBD1 | TRBV6-5 | . | TGTGCCAGCAGTTACTCGTGGACAGGGGGAGAGACCCAGTACTTC | CASSYSWTGGETQYF
TRBJ1-2 | TRBD1 | TRBV30 | . | TGTGCCTGGAGTGTGATAACAGGGGCAGGCTATGGCTACACCTTC | CAWSVITGAGYGYTF
TRBJ1-5 | . | TRBV27 | . | TGTGCCAGCAGTTATCGGGGGAATCAGCCCCAGCATTTT | CASSYRGNQPQHF
TRBJ1-1 | . | TRBV13 | . | TGTGCCAGCAGCTTATTAGGGGGGATGAACACTGAAGCTTTCTTT | CASSLLGGMNTEAFF
TRBJ2-2 | TRBD2 | TRBV10-3 | . | TGTGCCATCAGTGAGCGGGAGGGGGTCGGGGAGCTGTTTTTT | CAISEREGVGELFF
TRBJ2-5 | . | TRBV6-1 | . | TGTGCCAGCAGCAGGGGCATCATCCAAGAGACCCAGTACTTC | CASSRGIIQETQYF
TRBJ1-1 | . | TRBV9 | . | TGTGCCAGCAGCGTAGAGGGGACGGGTGAAGCTTTCTTT | CASSVEGTGEAFF
TRBJ2-7 | . | TRBV7-9 | . | TGTGCCAGCAGTCCCCCCCGGGGGTTCGAGCAGTACTTC | CASSPPRGFEQYF
TRBJ2-3 | . | TRBV21-1 | few | TGTGCCAGCACCACGTTGGGGGGACAGGGGGCGTTCACAGATACGCAGTATTTT | CASTTLGGQGAFTDTQYF
TRBJ1-1 | TRBD1 | TRBV2 | . | TGTGCCAGCAGTGTAGGGGGCGAACTATCGAACACTGAAGCTTTCTTT | CASSVGGELSNTEAFF
TRBJ2-7 | . | TRBV4-1 | . | TGCGCCAGCAGCCAGGCTCTATTGGCGGACTACGAGCAGTACTTC | CASSQALLADYEQYF
TRBJ2-5 | . | TRBV7-2 | . | TGTGCCAGCAGCCCGAAGTATGGGGAGGAGACCCAGTACTTC | CASSPKYGEETQYF
TRBJ1-5 | . | TRBV7-9 | few | TGTGCCAGCAGCTTAGGCAATCAGCCCCAGCATTTT | CASSLGNQPQHF
TRBJ2-7 | TRBD2 | TRBV9 | . | TGTGCCAGCAGCGTAGGGCGGGAGTATACCTACGAGCAGTACTTC | CASSVGREYTYEQYF
TRBJ1-1 | . | TRBV15 | . | TGTGCCACCAGCAGAGATGACGTGGGAAGGAACACTGAAGCTTTCTTT | CATSRDDVGRNTEAFF
TRBJ2-5 | . | TRBV27 | . | TGTGCCAGCAGTCCAATTTGGGGGGTGGAGACCCAGTACTTC | CASSPIWGVETQYF
TRBJ1-3 | . | TRBV11-2 | . | TGTGCCAGCAGCGGAGGCCCCCCGGGAATCTCTGGAAACACCATATATTTT | CASSGGPPGISGNTIYF
TRBJ1-2 | . | TRBV6-1 | . | TGTGCCAGCAGTGAAGCTCGGACAGCCTATGGCTACACCTTC | CASSEARTAYGYTF
TRBJ2-7 | TRBD2 | TRBV29-1 | . | TGCAGCGTTGTGCTACTAGCGGGAGACGAGCAGTACTTC | CSVVLLAGDEQYF
TRBJ2-5 | . | TRBV9 | . | TGTGCCAGCAGCGACGAGATGACAGGTTCCACGCTTCAAGAGACCCAGTACTTC | CASSDEMTGSTLQETQYF
TRBJ2-3 | . | TRBV6-5 | . | TGTGCCAGCCAGGGAGGAGTCACAGATACGCAGTATTTT | CASQGGVTDTQYF
TRBJ2-1 | . | TRBV27 | . | TGTGCCAGCAGTTGGGTCAGGTCCTACAATGAGCAGTTCTTC | CASSWVRSYNEQFF
TRBJ2-1 | TRBD2 | TRBV9 | . | TGTGCCAGCAGCACTCGACTAGCGGGACGGTATGAGCAGTTCTTC | CASSTRLAGRYEQFF
TRBJ2-3 | TRBD1 | TRBV7-6 | once | TGTGCCAGCAGCTTGAACAGGGGGACAGATACGCAGTATTTT | CASSLNRGTDTQYF
TRBJ2-7 | . | TRBV4-2 | . | TGTGCCAGCAGCCAAGTCGCGTCTTCGTACGAGCAGTACTTC | CASSQVASSYEQYF
TRBJ1-2 | . | TRBV30 | . | TGTGCCTGGAGTTCAGGGGTTAATCGCTTTGGCTACACCTTC | CAWSSGVNRFGYTF
TRBJ1-1 | . | TRBV11-3 | few | TGTGCCAGCAGCTTGAGGCTGAACACTGAAGCTTTCTTT | CASSLRLNTEAFF
TRBJ2-3 | TRBD2 | TRBV28 | . | TGTGCCAGCAGTTTCGGGGGGGCTGGCACAGATACGCAGTATTTT | CASSFGGAGTDTQYF
TRBJ2-3 | TRBD2 | TRBV2 | . | TGTGCCAGCAACAAGGGAGGGAGCACAGATACGCAGTATTTT | CASNKGGSTDTQYF
TRBJ2-1 | . | TRBV15 | . | TGTGCCACCAGCCCCAGCGCCGGAACTAGTGCCTATGAGCAGTTCTTC | CATSPSAGTSAYEQFF
TRBJ2-2 | . | TRBV27 | . | TGTGCCAGCAGTTTATTAGCTTCGACCGGGGAGCTGTTTTTT | CASSLLASTGELFF
TRBJ1-4 | . | TRBV30 | . | TGTGCCTGGAGTGACCTCATGGGGTCGACTAATGAAAAACTGTTTTTT | CAWSDLMGSTNEKLFF
TRBJ1-5 | . | TRBV6-4 | . | TGTGCCAGCAGTATATGTAGGGAAATCAGACATAGCAATCAGCCCCAGCATTTT | CASSICREIRHSNQPQHF
TRBJ2-1 | . | TRBV29-1 | medium-sized | TGCAGCGGCGACAGGTCCTATGAGCAGTTCTTC | CSGDRSYEQFF
TRBJ1-2 | . | TRBV7-2 | . | TGTGCCAACAGCCCGGGGGGTAGCTATGGCTACACCTTC | CANSPGGSYGYTF
TRBJ2-7 | TRBD2 | TRBV6-5 | . | TGTGCCAGCAGTTACTGGGAGGGTAACTACGAGCAGTACTTC | CASSYWEGNYEQYF
TRBJ2-7 | TRBD2 | TRBV27 | . | TGTGCCAGCAGTGCCGTGGCTAGCGGCACCTACGAGCAGTACTTC | CASSAVASGTYEQYF
TRBJ2-7 | TRBD1 | TRBV4-3 | . | TGCGCCAGCAGACGGGACAGGGGAAGCGAGCAGTACTTC | CASRRDRGSEQYF
TRBJ1-5 | TRBD1 | TRBV28 | . | TGTGCCAGCAGTTTAGGAGGGGGCGATCAGCCCCAGCATTTT | CASSLGGGDQPQHF
TRBJ2-7 | TRBD1 | TRBV7-6 | . | TGTGCCAGCAGCACCGGGCAGGGGGCGAGCTCCTACGAGCAGTACTTC | CASSTGQGASSYEQYF
TRBJ2-2 | . | TRBV25-1 | few | TGTGCCAGCACGGGAAGCACCGGGGAGCTGTTTTTT | CASTGSTGELFF
TRBJ2-3 | TRBD2 | TRBV7-3 | . | TGTGCCAGCAGCCCAGGGACTAGCGGGGTCACAGATACGCAGTATTTT | CASSPGTSGVTDTQYF
TRBJ1-2 | . | TRBV28 | . | TGTGCCACGCGGTTCTATGGCTACACCTTC | CATRFYGYTF
TRBJ2-5 | . | TRBV14 | . | TGTGCCAGCAGCCAAGGGGTGTACCAAGAGACCCAGTACTTC | CASSQGVYQETQYF
TRBJ2-7 | . | TRBV7-6 | few | TGTGCCAGCAGCGTCGGACCTGTCACCTACGAGCAGTACTTC | CASSVGPVTYEQYF
TRBJ2-7 | . | TRBV30 | . | TGTGCCTGGAGTCCGGGGGCGCTCGAGCAGTACTTC | CAWSPGALEQYF
TRBJ1-1 | . | TRBV30 | . | TGTGCCTGGAGTGTACTGATGGAAGCTTTCTTT | CAWSVLMEAFF
TRBJ2-5 | TRBD1 | TRBV7-2 | . | TGTGCCAGCAGCCAACAGGGGGCATTTGAGACCCAGTACTTC | CASSQQGAFETQYF
TRBJ2-3 | . | TRBV9 | . | TGTGCCAGCAGCGTAATGACGGGAAATACGCAGTATTTT | CASSVMTGNTQYF
TRBJ2-2 | . | TRBV6-1 | once | TGTGCCAGCAGTGCTACTAGCCTGTACACCGGGGAGCTGTTTTTT | CASSATSLYTGELFF